Listed here are 4 T cell receptor beta chains from one sample, sequenced in a study of blood T cell repertoires in COVID-19. Method: immunoSEQ multiplex PCR; TCRdb's copy keeps in-frame clones and lacks some. The sample contains more than 20,000 clones, 90% of which appear only once. Sequencing was performed on peripheral blood. These receptors all come from a human donor in a cohort sampled during active COVID-19.

This clone has just a few counts. The rearrangement joins TRBV2 to TRBJ1-5, with a tentative D call TRBD1 (6 bases). The CDR3 sequence is 13 residues long. CDR1 is SNHLY, CDR2 FYNNEI, per germline. V was clipped by 5 bases and J by 4 bases, with 9 bases between them. The CDR3 loop reads CASSRTGNQPQHF. CDR3 coding DNA: TGTGCCAGCAGTCGAACAGGGAATCAGCCCCAGCATTTT.

The V and J genes are TRBV29-1 and TRBJ1-4; 7 positions match TRBD1. V lost 7 bases, J lost 1 base, and 3 bases stayed unmatched. The CDR3 extends over 13 amino acids. CDR1 and CDR2 from the germline V gene are SQVTM and ANQGSEA. The CDR3 is CSANRGTNEKLFF. In nucleotides, the CDR3 is TGCAGCGCTAACAGGGGAACTAATGAAAAACTGTTTTTT.

The rearrangement links TRBV2 to TRBJ2-1; the D gene is possibly TRBD2 (5 bases). In germline, CDR1 is SNHLY, CDR2 FYNNEI. V was trimmed by 6 bases and J by 9 bases, leaving 9 bases between them. The CDR3 is 11 residues long. The CDR3 region has the DNA TGTGCCAGCAGGAGGACTTTTGAGCAGTTCTTC. Residues: CASRRTFEQFF.

This clone has only a few counts. This sequence joins TRBV28 and TRBJ1-5; D is possibly TRBD1 (5 bases). Germline assignment: CDR1 MDHEN and CDR2 SYDVKM. Trimming cost V 4 bases and J 2 bases, with 6 bases left between them. The CDR3 runs 13 residues. DNA of the CDR3: TGTGCCAGCAGTTCGACAGGCAATCAGCCCCAGCATTTT. The encoded protein is CASSSTGNQPQHF.